The 30 T cell receptor beta chains given below trace back to one sample, sequenced in a study of CD8 T cells in ankylosing spondylitis. Study outcomes and limitations: A TCR beta motif made of under 10 highly homologous variants seemed typical of ankylosing spondylitis blood.

No antigen has been identified for these receptors. TCRdb re-derived calls from the 5' RACE reads in MiXCR, one entry per CDR3 protein. Among hundreds of thousands of distinct CDR3 sequences listed, roughly 13% were seen once. The sample comprised blood, either unsorted or a sorted T cell fraction (not recorded which). All receptors come from a male donor with ankylosing spondylitis.

This clonotype was detected a few times. The chain is built from TRBV20-1 and TRBJ1-4; D is unclear. Germline V gene lookup returns CDR1 DFQATT and CDR2 SNEGSKA (reference sequence). The CDR3 has 17 amino acids. Deletions cut 0 bases from V and 5 bases from J, with 19 bases between. This CDR3 reads CSAREKGGGWGNEKLFF. In nucleotides, the CDR3 is TGCAGTGCTAGAGAGAAGGGCGGAGGATGGGGAAATGAAAAACTGTTTTTT.

A few counts support this clonotype. This chain uses TRBV28 with TRBJ1-2; a possible D gene is TRBD1 (5 bases). The CDR3 spans 15 residues. V was trimmed by 6 bases and J by 5 bases, leaving 19 bases between them. CDR1 MDHEN and CDR2 SYDVKM come from the germline V gene. The CDR3 DNA sequence: TGTGCCAGCAGCCTGGGGCCTCTTACCTTTTATGGCTACACCTTC. This codes for CASSLGPLTFYGYTF.

This clonotype was detected only a few times. The rearrangement joins TRBV10-2 to TRBJ2-7; 8 bases are a match to TRBD1. The CDR3 runs 14 residues. The trim removed 3 bases at V and 2 bases at J, leaving 3 bases unmatched. Germline V gene sequence: CDR1 WSHSY, CDR2 SAAADI. This CDR3 is CASSDAGQAYEQYV. In DNA, the CDR3 is TGCGCCAGCAGTGATGCGGGACAGGCCTACGAGCAGTACGTC.

In its sample, this clonotype was seen a few times. The rearrangement links TRBV10-2 to TRBJ1-2, with TRBD1 as a possible D gene (5 bases). The germline V and J ends were trimmed by 8 bases and 8 bases, with 18 bases remaining between them. The CDR3 is 13 residues long. Germline values: CDR1 WSHSY, CDR2 SAAADI. CDR3 residues: CASADAGGYGYTF. CDR3 in DNA: TGCGCCAGCGCTGACGCGGGGGGATACGGCTACACCTTC.

This rearrangement joins TRBV15 to TRBJ1-3; D is ambiguous. V was cut by 0 bases and J by 4 bases, with 7 bases left in between. Germline loops: CDR1 LNHNV, CDR2 YYDKDF (reference sequence). This CDR3 comprises 14 residues. CDR3 residues: CATSRDSQGNTIYF. Here the CDR3 DNA reads TGTGCCACCAGCAGAGATAGTCAGGGAAACACCATATATTTT.

The CDR3 nucleotides read TGCGCCAGCAGCCGCTCTCAGGGGTCTGGGGCCAACGTCCTGACTTTC. It translates to CASSRSQGSGANVLTF. The V and J genes are TRBV4-1 and TRBJ2-6; possible D gene TRBD1, 6 bases. Germline CDR1 MGHRA, CDR2 YSYEKL. V lost 4 bases to trimming and J lost 1 base, with 11 bases between them. The CDR3 has 16 amino acids.

This rearrangement joins TRBV15 to TRBJ2-1, with TRBD1 identical over 7 bases. There are 13 residues in the CDR3. Germline V gives CDR1 LNHNV, CDR2 YYDKDF (reference sequence). V shed 7 bases, J shed 5 bases, and the junction held 5 bases outside the gene matches. The CDR3 reads CATNWDRHNEQFF. The CDR3 DNA is TGTGCCACCAATTGGGACAGACACAATGAGCAGTTCTTC.

This chain joins TRBV12-3 or TRBV12-4 and TRBJ2-5; TRBD2 matches 8 bases. This CDR3 is 18 amino acids long. Unmatched junction bases numbered 19, after V lost 5 bases and J lost 5 bases. In DNA, the CDR3 is TGTGCCAGCAGTCTTCACCTTGGGGTAGCGGGACGAGGGGAGACCCAGTACTTC. Protein: CASSLHLGVAGRGETQYF.

The chain couples TRBV7-2 to TRBJ2-1; 9 bases map to TRBD2. There are 16 residues in the CDR3. J gave up 5 bases and V 1 base, and 6 bases lay outside the gene matches. In germline, CDR1 is SGHTA, CDR2 FQGNSA. The CDR3 sequence is CASSLVGSGRDNEQFF. The CDR3 region has the DNA TGTGCCAGCAGCTTAGTTGGTAGCGGGAGAGACAATGAGCAGTTCTTC. Drawing the rest from reference TRBV7-2 and TRBJ2-1, the complete variable domain is GAGVSQSPSNKVTEKGKDVELRCDPISGHTALYWYRQSLGQGLEFLIYFQGNSAPDKSGLPSDRFSAERTGGSVSTLTIQRTQQEDSAVYLCASSLVGSGRDNEQFFGPGTRLTVL.

This chain links TRBV6-1 with TRBJ2-6; a possible D gene is TRBD1 (6 bases). CDR3 length: 14 amino acids. The germline V and J ends were trimmed by 6 bases and 2 bases, with 8 bases remaining between them. In germline, CDR1 is MNHNS, CDR2 SASEGT. The CDR3 protein is CASRSGAGANVLTF. The CDR3, as DNA: TGTGCCAGCAGGTCAGGGGCTGGGGCCAACGTCCTGACTTTC.

This clonotype was recorded a few times. The gene calls are TRBV20-1 and TRBJ2-3; 9 nucleotides match TRBD1. There are 14 residues in the CDR3. V trimming: 8 bases; J trimming: 6 bases; junction bases outside the gene matches: 12. Germline lookup yields CDR1 DFQATT and CDR2 SNEGSKA (reference sequence). The CDR3 nucleotides are TGCAGTCCAACAGGGGGCGACCTCAGGGATACGCAGTATTTT. This gives the protein CSPTGGDLRDTQYF.

This clonotype has just a few counts. The V gene is TRBV4-1, the J gene TRBJ2-1; D possibly corresponds to TRBD2 (5 bases). CDR1 is MGHRA, CDR2 YSYEKL, per germline. The CDR3 has 15 residues. V was pared by 1 base and J by 2 bases, with 9 bases between. The CDR3 DNA follows: TGCGCCAGCAGCCAAGGGACTTTTACCTACAATGAGCAGTTCTTC. Translated: CASSQGTFTYNEQFF.

Only a few counts were recorded for this clonotype. The chain has TRBV7-6 and TRBJ2-1; D remains unclear. V was trimmed by 6 bases and J by 7 bases, leaving 19 bases between them. The CDR3 length is 15 residues. Germline values: CDR1 SGHVS, CDR2 FNYEAQ. The CDR3 sequence: CASSPLGPMGNEQFF. The CDR3 DNA is TGTGCCAGCAGTCCCCTGGGCCCTATGGGGAATGAGCAGTTCTTC.

This clonotype was seen a few times. The gene calls are TRBV2 and TRBJ2-6; the D gene could be TRBD1 or TRBD2 (6 bases each). CDR1 SNHLY and CDR2 FYNNEI come from the germline V gene. This CDR3 region has 19 residues. Trimming stripped 8 bases from V and 0 bases from J, with 23 bases between. The CDR3 DNA sequence: TGTGCCAGCTCCACTGTACGCAGGGGAGGAGGCTCTGGGGCCAACGTCCTGACTTTC. As protein: CASSTVRRGGGSGANVLTF.

This clonotype was picked up many times. The rearrangement uses TRBV4-1 and TRBJ2-2; TRBD1 matches at 7 bases. The CDR3 extends over 15 amino acids. The J segment lost 0 bases and the V segment lost 8 bases, leaving 6 bases of the junction unmatched. Germline CDR1 reads MGHRA; CDR2 reads YSYEKL. The CDR3 DNA is TGCGCCAGCGGTAACAGGGGATCGAACACCGGGGAGCTGTTTTTT. Its protein product is CASGNRGSNTGELFF.

This clonotype was recorded at least ten times. V gene TRBV12-3 or TRBV12-4 combines with J gene TRBJ2-2; D possibly corresponds to TRBD1 (6 bases). V was trimmed by 1 base and J by 4 bases, leaving 7 bases between them. The length of the CDR3 is 14 residues. For the CDR3, the DNA is TGTGCCAGCAGTTTAGTCAGGGGCACCGGGGAGCTGTTTTTT. Its translation is CASSLVRGTGELFF.

The chain joins TRBV5-1 to TRBJ2-3; 7 bases map to TRBD2. V gave up 0 bases and J gave up 0 bases; unmatched junction bases: 10. This CDR3 comprises 18 residues. Germline values: CDR1 SGHRS, CDR2 YFSETQ. CDR3 bases: TGCGCCAGCAGCTTGGTATCTCCCTCTAGCGGCAGCACAGATACGCAGTATTTT. Translated, it gives CASSLVSPSSGSTDTQYF.

The table lists this clonotype with many counts. The V call is TRBV12-3 or TRBV12-4, the J call TRBJ2-3; 12 bases align to TRBD2. The CDR3 runs to 16 residues. V was pared by 5 bases and J by 5 bases, with 8 bases of the junction left unmatched. This CDR3 is CASSAKTSGSIDTQYF. The CDR3 DNA follows: TGTGCCAGCAGTGCAAAGACTAGCGGGAGTATAGATACGCAGTATTTT.

The chain recombines TRBV20-1 with TRBJ2-1; D gene uncertain. Trimming pared 5 bases from V and 4 bases from J, leaving 12 bases between. Germline V lookup: CDR1 DFQATT, CDR2 SNEGSKA (reference sequence). The CDR3 spans 13 residues. The CDR3 sequence is CSARLPRYNEQFF. The CDR3 DNA follows: TGCAGTGCTCGCCTCCCTAGATACAATGAGCAGTTCTTC.

The chain carries TRBV5-1 and TRBJ2-2; D possibly matches TRBD1 or TRBD2 (7 bases each). The CDR3 consists of 15 residues. The germline V gene has CDR1 SGHRS and CDR2 YFSETQ. Trimming took off 4 bases at V and 6 bases at J, with 16 bases between the two ends. CDR3 coding DNA: TGCGCCAGCAGCCCAAGACAGGGAGGGTCCGGGGAGCTGTTTTTT. Its translation: CASSPRQGGSGELFF.

V gene TRBV5-1 combines with J gene TRBJ2-5; 9 positions agree with TRBD1. J was trimmed by 5 bases and V by 4 bases; bases with no gene match: 6. From germline, CDR1 is SGHRS and CDR2 YFSETQ. The CDR3 loop spans 14 amino acids. CDR3 region: CASSHGTGSETQYF. In DNA form, the CDR3 reads TGCGCCAGCAGCCACGGGACAGGGAGTGAGACCCAGTACTTC.

This chain links TRBV4-1 with TRBJ2-7; 8 nucleotides match TRBD1. Trimming took 6 bases from V and 5 from J; bases not matched to a gene: 12. From germline, CDR1 is MGHRA and CDR2 YSYEKL. The length of the CDR3 is 15 residues. This chain's CDR3 is CASSRQGTVADEQYF. The CDR3 nucleotides are TGCGCCAGCAGTCGACAGGGGACAGTTGCGGACGAGCAGTACTTC.

This clonotype came up a few times. The gene calls are TRBV6-1 and TRBJ2-7; 11 nucleotides line up with TRBD2. J gave up 2 bases and V 5 bases, and 8 bases lay outside the gene matches. Germline loops: CDR1 MNHNS, CDR2 SASEGT. This CDR3 has 16 amino acids. The CDR3 DNA follows: TGTGCCAGCAGTCCAATAGCGGGAGGGGCCCCCTACGAGCAGTACTTC. It yields the protein CASSPIAGGAPYEQYF.

V and J are TRBV20-1 and TRBJ1-5; D remains ambiguous. The CDR3 contains 15 residues. CDR1 is DFQATT and CDR2 is SNEGSKA in the germline V gene (reference sequence). The V gene lost 1 base and the J gene lost 7 bases, with 17 bases spanning the gap. In nucleotides, the CDR3 is TGCAGTGCTAGAGTTGAGGGAGAGGTTTGGCAGCCCCAGCATTTT. Translated: CSARVEGEVWQPQHF.

The CDR3 sequence: CASSKDEDRPKSTDTQYF. In nucleotides, the CDR3 is TGTGCCAGCAGCAAAGATGAAGACAGGCCAAAAAGCACAGATACGCAGTATTTT. The chain combines TRBV21-1 with TRBJ2-3; the D segment call TRBD1 is taken from the table without a DNA check. TRBV21-1 is a documented pseudogene. CDR3 length equals 18 residues.

This clonotype has more than one count but fewer than ten. The J gene is TRBJ1-6, the V gene TRBV5-1, with D maybe TRBD1 (6 bases). This CDR3 has 16 amino acids. Germline V gene data show CDR1 as SGHRS and CDR2 as YFSETQ. V lost 1 base to trimming and J lost 7 bases, with 15 bases between them. The CDR3 DNA reads as TGCGCCAGCAGCTTGACGGGACAAGGGTCAAATTCACCCCTCCACTTT. It encodes CASSLTGQGSNSPLHF.

J is TRBJ2-4 and V is TRBV4-2; D perhaps matches TRBD2 (6 bases). The CDR3 contains 16 residues. CDR1 and CDR2 (germline): LGHNA, YNFKEQ. Trimming took 4 bases from V and 3 from J, leaving 16 bases between them. The CDR3 DNA sequence: TGTGCCAGCAGCCCCGGTGGTAGCGGTCTCAAAAACATTCAGTACTTC. Translation: CASSPGGSGLKNIQYF.

This clonotype was seen only a few times. This chain links TRBV29-1 with TRBJ1-2, with 8 nucleotides matching TRBD1. CDR3 length equals 13 residues. Looked up from germline, CDR1 is SQVTM and CDR2 is ANQGSEA. V dropped 7 bases and J dropped 5; count of bases not matched to a gene: 9. For the CDR3, the DNA is TGCAGCGGGACAGGGCTGGGGGGATATGGCTACACCTTC. This translates into CSGTGLGGYGYTF.

This clonotype was seen a handful of times. The rearrangement joins TRBV20-1 to TRBJ1-1; 8 nucleotides match TRBD1. CDR1 and CDR2 from the germline V gene are DFQATT and SNEGSKA (reference sequence). The V and J ends lost 2 bases and 1 base, in that order; junction bases with no gene match: 6. CDR3 length equals 15 residues. Written as DNA, the CDR3 is TGCAGTGCTAGATTTGGGACAGGAGAGAACACTGAAGCTTTCTTT. Amino acid sequence: CSARFGTGENTEAFF.

This clonotype came up many times. The chain has TRBV20-1 and TRBJ2-3; TRBD2 agrees at 8 bases. V shed 6 bases and J 2 bases; nucleotides not matched to a gene: 4. Germline V lookup: CDR1 DFQATT, CDR2 SNEGSKA (reference sequence). This CDR3 contains 13 residues. CDR3 amino acids: CSADGGATDTQYF. In DNA, the CDR3 is TGCAGTGCAGACGGGGGGGCCACAGATACGCAGTATTTT.